Each of the 24 T cell receptor beta chains below was sequenced from the same sample in a study of chronic HIV infection and antiretroviral therapy. TCRdb passed the 5' RACE reads through MiXCR, listing each CDR3 protein once. The sample lists about 48,000 distinct CDR3 sequences, about a fifth occurring once. The specimen was peripheral blood. These receptors all stem from an adult who had HIV and had not received antiretroviral therapy, or was an uninfected healthy control (not recorded which).

In this sample, this clonotype turned up many times. The chain uses TRBV20-1 and TRBJ1-5, with D perhaps matching TRBD1 (5 bases). The length of the CDR3 is 15 residues. V lost 1 base and J 7 bases, leaving 17 bases between the germline ends. Germline V gene data show CDR1 as DFQATT and CDR2 as SNEGSKA (reference sequence). The CDR3 nucleotides are TGCAGTGCTAGAGGTTGGACCCTAGGGGAACAGCCCCAGCATTTT. This translates into CSARGWTLGEQPQHF.

In its sample, this clonotype was seen a few times. The rearrangement links TRBV28 to TRBJ1-2; D gene uncertain. This CDR3 spans 14 amino acids. Germline lookup yields CDR1 MDHEN and CDR2 SYDVKM. V was shortened by 1 base and J by 4 bases, with 10 bases between the two germline ends. CDR3 nucleotide sequence: TGTGCCAGCAGTTTATACCGGGGTGCCTATGGCTACACCTTC. It is translated as CASSLYRGAYGYTF.

The chain uses TRBV12-3 or TRBV12-4 and TRBJ2-1; the match to TRBD2 covers 11 bases. With 5 bases clipped from V and 5 bases from J, the junction kept 5 bases outside the gene matches. This CDR3 contains 15 residues. This CDR3 is CASSLLAGEHNEQFF. In nucleotides, the CDR3 is TGTGCCAGCAGTCTACTAGCGGGGGAACACAATGAGCAGTTCTTC.

The chain joins TRBV28 to TRBJ2-2, with a possible D match to TRBD1 (5 bases). CDR1 is MDHEN, CDR2 SYDVKM, per germline. The length of the CDR3 is 14 residues. V lost 6 bases to trimming and J lost 6 bases, with 14 bases between them. As DNA, the CDR3 is TGTGCCAGCAGAGGGGTCGGACCCGCCGGGGAGCTGTTTTTT. Encoded protein: CASRGVGPAGELFF.

The chain is built from TRBV7-3 and TRBJ2-7; D may be TRBD1 or TRBD2 (6 bases each). From germline, CDR1 is SGHTA and CDR2 FQGTGA. The CDR3 loop spans 14 amino acids. Trimming left V 2 bases short and J 7 bases short, with 15 bases between. This chain's CDR3 is CASSLGRGALEQYF. Here the CDR3 DNA reads TGTGCCAGCAGCTTAGGTAGGGGGGCCCTGGAGCAGTACTTC.

This clonotype was seen a few times. The chain couples TRBV11-2 to TRBJ2-6, with 7 bases identical to TRBD2. From germline, CDR1 is SGHAT and CDR2 FQNNGV. Trimming removed 0 bases from V and 4 bases from J; junction bases left unmatched: 9. This CDR3 has 18 residues. The CDR3 DNA is TGTGCCAGCAGCTTAGATTGGGTGCGGGGGTCCGGGGCCAACGTCCTGACTTTC. This encodes CASSLDWVRGSGANVLTF. The full variable domain, completed using reference TRBV11-2 and TRBJ2-6, is EAGVAQSPRYKIIEKRQSVAFWCNPISGHATLYWYQQILGQGPKLLIQFQNNGVVDDSQLPKDRFSAERLKGVDSTLKIQPAKLEDSAVYLCASSLDWVRGSGANVLTFGAGSRLTVL.

The rearrangement links TRBV20-1 to TRBJ1-6; 8 nucleotides match TRBD1. The CDR3 extends over 12 amino acids. Unmatched junction bases numbered 9, after V lost 6 bases and J lost 14 bases. The germline V gene encodes CDR1 DFQATT and CDR2 SNEGSKA (reference sequence). The CDR3 nucleotides are TGCAGTGCGCTACGACAGGGGAAGTCCCTCCACTTT. This encodes CSALRQGKSLHF.

The chain carries TRBV5-1 and TRBJ2-1; possibly TRBD2 for D (5 bases). In germline, CDR1 is SGHRS, CDR2 YFSETQ. With 6 bases removed from V and 2 bases from J, the gap between germline ends came to 12 bases. This CDR3 region has 14 residues. The CDR3: CASTLPGTYNEQFF. The CDR3 DNA reads as TGCGCCAGCACGTTACCGGGGACCTACAATGAGCAGTTCTTC.

The V call is TRBV28, the J call TRBJ1-2; D is unresolved. Germline values: CDR1 MDHEN, CDR2 SYDVKM. The CDR3 runs to 13 residues. The V gene lost 1 base and the J gene lost 3 bases, with 6 bases spanning the gap. The CDR3 DNA is TGTGCCAGCAGTTTATCAGGACACTATGGCTACACCTTC. Its translation is CASSLSGHYGYTF.

The chain couples TRBV18 to TRBJ1-1, with D possibly matching TRBD1 (6 bases). With 3 bases removed from V and 1 base from J, the gap between germline ends came to 12 bases. The CDR3 sequence is 15 residues long. CDR1 KGHSH and CDR2 LQKENI come from the germline V gene. The CDR3: CASSPAQQGNTEAFF. CDR3 in DNA: TGTGCCAGCTCACCGGCGCAACAGGGGAACACTGAAGCTTTCTTT.

In its sample, this clonotype was seen many times. The chain recombines TRBV28 with TRBJ1-1, with D hard to call. CDR1 and CDR2 from the germline V gene are MDHEN and SYDVKM. V lost 5 bases to trimming and J lost 1 base, with 17 bases between them. This CDR3 spans 16 amino acids. The DNA for the CDR3 is TGTGCCAGCAGTCCTCGACACCACTCGAGGAACACTGAAGCTTTCTTT. It is translated as CASSPRHHSRNTEAFF.

To note about this clonotype: One end of the junction fails to match germline, which may point to a read error. For the CDR3, the DNA is TGCAGCGTTGAAGGACGGACAGGCTCGGTTGTCTTT. Encoded protein: CSVEGRTGSVVF. The V gene is TRBV29-1, the J gene TRBJ1-1; 7 bases fit TRBD1. This CDR3 region has 12 residues. The V gene's germline CDR1 is SQVTM and CDR2 ANQGSEA. The whole variable domain, filled in from reference TRBV29-1 and TRBJ1-1, reads SAVISQKPSRDICQRGTSLTIQCQVDSQVTMMFWYRQQPGQSLTLIATANQGSEATYESGFVIDKFPISRPNLTFSTLTVSNMSPEDSSIYLCSVEGRTGSVVFGQGTRLTVV.

This clonotype appeared a few times. The gene calls are TRBV5-1 and TRBJ2-1; TRBD1 aligns across 7 bases. The CDR3 has 16 residues. The V and J ends lost 5 bases and 5 bases, in that order; junction bases with no gene match: 13. The V gene's germline CDR1 is SGHRS and CDR2 YFSETQ. CDR3 DNA sequence: TGCGCCAGCAGGTCCCTAGGGGGCAGGGGAGACAATGAGCAGTTCTTC. Amino acids: CASRSLGGRGDNEQFF. Based on the CDR3 plus reference TRBV5-1 and TRBJ2-1, the full variable domain is KAGVTQTPRYLIKTRGQQVTLSCSPISGHRSVSWYQQTPGQGLQFLFEYFSETQRNKGNFPGRFSGRQFSNSRSEMNVSTLELGDSALYLCASRSLGGRGDNEQFFGPGTRLTVL.

The V gene is TRBV20-1, the J gene TRBJ2-7, with D possibly being TRBD2 (6 bases). V dropped 6 bases and J dropped 0 bases, with 18 bases sitting between them. The germline gives CDR1 DFQATT, CDR2 SNEGSKA (reference sequence). CDR3 length equals 15 residues. CDR3 in amino acids: CSAILYRDFSYEQYF. CDR3 nucleotide sequence: TGCAGTGCCATCTTATATAGGGACTTCTCCTACGAGCAGTACTTC.

This clonotype was counted ten times or more. This chain links TRBV5-1 with TRBJ2-7, with 12 bases that match TRBD1. Germline lookup yields CDR1 SGHRS and CDR2 YFSETQ. The CDR3 spans 16 residues. Trimming took 4 bases from V and 7 from J; bases not matched to a gene: 12. CDR3 region: CASSPYGTGGYWEQYF. CDR3 coding DNA: TGCGCCAGCAGCCCATACGGGACAGGGGGCTATTGGGAGCAGTACTTC.

The CDR3 DNA sequence: TGTGCCAGCAGTTCCTACCTTTACGAGCAGTACTTC. Its protein is CASSSYLYEQYF. The rearrangement uses TRBV28 and TRBJ2-7; D not certain. V lost 4 bases and J 4 bases, leaving 8 bases between the germline ends. In germline, CDR1 is MDHEN, CDR2 SYDVKM. CDR3 length: 12 residues.

The chain employs TRBV7-2 and TRBJ1-5; D call uncertain. Deletions cut 5 bases from V and 1 base from J, with 15 bases between. Germline CDR1 SGHTA, CDR2 FQGNSA. This CDR3 contains 16 residues. The CDR3 here is CASSHGVKGSNQPQHF. DNA for the CDR3: TGTGCCAGCAGCCACGGCGTGAAGGGCAGCAATCAGCCCCAGCATTTT. Full variable domain (outside the CDR3, taken from reference TRBV7-2 and TRBJ1-5): GAGVSQSPSNKVTEKGKDVELRCDPISGHTALYWYRQSLGQGLEFLIYFQGNSAPDKSGLPSDRFSAERTGGSVSTLTIQRTQQEDSAVYLCASSHGVKGSNQPQHFGDGTRLSIL.

This rearrangement joins TRBV11-2 to TRBJ2-7, with a tentative D call TRBD2 (7 bases). Germline V gives CDR1 SGHAT, CDR2 FQNNGV. CDR3 length: 16 amino acids. V dropped 5 bases and J dropped 3 bases, with 20 bases sitting between them. The CDR3 coding sequence is TGTGCCAGCAGCCCCCGGACGGGCGGGGGCAGCTACGAGCAGTACTTC. It translates to CASSPRTGGGSYEQYF.

This chain uses TRBV29-1 with TRBJ1-2; D ambiguous. V lost 3 bases and J 6 bases, leaving 8 bases between the germline ends. From germline, CDR1 is SQVTM and CDR2 ANQGSEA. CDR3 size: 11 residues. The CDR3 sequence: CSVDGRDGYTF. Written as DNA, the CDR3 is TGCAGCGTTGACGGCCGTGATGGCTACACCTTC.

This clonotype occurred a few times. This CDR3 is CASSSPRQGASYEQYF. CDR3 sequence (DNA): TGTGCCAGCAGTTCACCTCGACAGGGGGCTTCCTACGAGCAGTACTTC. V is TRBV28 and J is TRBJ2-7, with TRBD1 matching 10 bases. Per germline, CDR1 MDHEN and CDR2 SYDVKM. The V and J ends lost 4 bases and 1 base, in that order; junction bases with no gene match: 7. The CDR3 is 16 amino acids.

The chain couples TRBV4-2 to TRBJ2-4; 7 positions agree with TRBD2. With V trimmed by 3 bases and J by 0 bases, 17 bases remained unmatched. Germline lookup yields CDR1 LGHNA and CDR2 YNFKEQ. The CDR3 runs to 20 residues. DNA of the CDR3: TGTGCCAGCAGCCAGTATGCTGGGGATTCGGGGGGAGTAGCCAAAAACATTCAGTACTTC. This codes for CASSQYAGDSGGVAKNIQYF.

In its sample, this clonotype was seen a few times. This chain uses TRBV29-1 with TRBJ2-7, with D unresolved. The CDR3 length is 12 residues. Trimming cost V 7 bases and J 4 bases, with 14 bases left between them. From germline, CDR1 is SQVTM and CDR2 ANQGSEA. The CDR3 region is CSGPRSRYEQYF. The DNA of the CDR3 is TGCAGCGGGCCGAGGTCTCGGTACGAGCAGTACTTC.

The rearrangement links TRBV11-2 to TRBJ2-7, with D perhaps matching TRBD2 (6 bases). V was pared by 0 bases and J by 9 bases, with 9 bases between. The CDR3 has 12 residues. Per the germline V gene, CDR1 is SGHAT and CDR2 is FQNNGV. The CDR3: CASSLERGRQYF. DNA for the CDR3: TGTGCCAGCAGCTTAGAGCGGGGCAGGCAGTACTTC. Based on the CDR3 plus reference TRBV11-2 and TRBJ2-7, the full variable domain is EAGVAQSPRYKIIEKRQSVAFWCNPISGHATLYWYQQILGQGPKLLIQFQNNGVVDDSQLPKDRFSAERLKGVDSTLKIQPAKLEDSAVYLCASSLERGRQYFGPGTRLTVT.

The chain employs TRBV28 and TRBJ2-1, with D perhaps TRBD1 (7 bases). Germline V CDR1 and CDR2: MDHEN, SYDVKM. CDR3 length: 17 amino acids. Trimming took off 6 bases at V and 2 bases at J, with 20 bases between the two ends. The CDR3 sequence: CASSTLGGQPTYNEQFF. CDR3 coding DNA: TGTGCCAGCAGCACCCTCGGGGGACAGCCAACCTACAATGAGCAGTTCTTC.